This record looks at one TCR beta chain sequence and its context. The target antigen is unknown. These data are taken from a study of blood T cells in healthy people across ages. Findings and caveats of the study: When one million T cells were used, diversity estimates were thought to be underestimates.

Through a sample-barcoded 5' primer and a J-beta primer mix, a second PCR was run for roughly 7 to 12 cycles. TCRdb ran MiXCR on the 5' RACE reads and lists one entry per CDR3 protein. The table has 920,000 or so distinct CDR3 sequences, more than 35% seen once. The CDR3 totals 15 residues. Germline CDR1 is MNHEY and CDR2 is SMNVEV (reference sequence). Trimming took off 1 base at V and 8 bases at J, with 14 bases between the two ends. Sequenced input: blood. The clonotype was recovered from an older woman in good health. The genes are TRBV27 and TRBJ2-2; TRBD2 might be the D (6 bases). The CDR3 sequence is CASSLWGDLRGELFF. CDR3 DNA sequence: TGTGCCAGCAGTTTATGGGGGGACCTCAGGGGGGAGCTGTTTTTT.